This T cell receptor (beta chain) was recovered during a study of blood T cell repertoires in COVID-19. In the study overall: From the United States, Italy and Spain came samples of acute and convalescent COVID-19. T cells, B-cell-depleted T cells, or PBMCs supplied cDNA or gDNA.

Authors' methods: Amplification from reference gene primers served as the basis for estimated nucleated cell counts. Repertoires were generated with immunoSEQ multiplex PCR, while TCRdb's copy carries only in-frame clones and drops some. V and J calls and clone size follow that table, whereas D and trimming were derived from the DNA. The profile shows approximately 100,000 clones, roughly 80% of them singletons. The source of this sequence is a man aged 55 to 70 with acute or convalescent COVID-19. Material for sequencing was peripheral blood.

CDR3 DNA: TGTGCCAGCAGGGGGACTGGGAGGGAGACCCAGTACTTC. It is translated as CASRGTGRETQYF. The V gene is TRBV2, the J gene TRBJ2-5; perhaps TRBD2 as D (6 bases). This CDR3 has 13 amino acids. Germline V CDR1 and CDR2: SNHLY, FYNNEI. Between the trimmed V and J ends, which lost 6 bases and 5 bases, there was a span of 13 bases.